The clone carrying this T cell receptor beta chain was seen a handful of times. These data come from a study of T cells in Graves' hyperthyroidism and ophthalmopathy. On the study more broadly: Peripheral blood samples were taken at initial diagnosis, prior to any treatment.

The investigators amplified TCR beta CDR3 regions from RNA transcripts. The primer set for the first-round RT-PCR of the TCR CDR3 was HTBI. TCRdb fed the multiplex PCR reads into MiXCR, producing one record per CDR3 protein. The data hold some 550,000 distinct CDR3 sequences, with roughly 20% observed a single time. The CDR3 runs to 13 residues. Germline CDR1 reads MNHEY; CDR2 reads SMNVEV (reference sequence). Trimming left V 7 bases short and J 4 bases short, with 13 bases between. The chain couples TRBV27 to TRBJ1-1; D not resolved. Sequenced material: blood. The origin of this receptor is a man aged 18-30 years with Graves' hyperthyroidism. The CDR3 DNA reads TGTGCCAGCATTGGTTCGTTTGGCACTGAAGCTTTCTTT. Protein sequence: CASIGSFGTEAFF.